A selection of T cell receptor beta chains follows, all from one sample in a study of cytomegalovirus exposure and HLA in healthy donors. Sequenced by immunoSEQ multiplex PCR; TCRdb stores in-frame clones only, minus some. The sample includes about 130,000 clones, about 81% of them seen just once. The sample consisted of PBMCs. All receptors come from a woman in her thirties in good health and CMV-seronegative. The CDR3 runs from the conserved cysteine through the conserved F or W. The D gene is left open where the match is weak. A clone size is listed for some rows: how often the clone was seen (once, few, many), or a class if it is expanded.

V gene	D gene	J gene	clone size	CDR3 protein	CDR3 DNA
TRBV9	TRBD1	TRBJ1-2	NA	CASSVGRDSPNYGYTF	TGTGCCAGCAGCGTGGGCAGGGACAGCCCTAACTATGGCTACACCTTC
TRBV19	TRBD1	TRBJ2-7	NA	CASSIDRGSYEQYF	TGTGCCAGTAGTATTGACAGGGGGTCCTACGAGCAGTACTTC
TRBV18	NA	TRBJ1-1	NA	CASSPAGVWNTEAFF	TGTGCCAGCTCACCAGCCGGGGTTTGGAACACTGAAGCTTTCTTT
TRBV7-3	NA	TRBJ2-6	few	CASSLGQLSGANVLTF	TGTGCCAGCAGCTTAGGACAGCTCTCTGGGGCCAACGTCCTGACTTTC
TRBV5-6	NA	TRBJ1-3	few	CASSPLGTGRNTIYF	TGTGCCAGCAGCCCCCTAGGAACAGGGAGAAACACCATATATTTT
TRBV5-6	TRBD1	TRBJ2-5	NA	CASSLGQGGQETQYF	TGTGCCAGCAGCTTGGGACAGGGCGGTCAAGAGACCCAGTACTTC
TRBV6-4	NA	TRBJ2-3	NA	CASRDGGGHDTQYF	TGTGCCAGCAGGGATGGGGGGGGGCACGATACGCAGTATTTT
TRBV13	TRBD2	TRBJ2-2	NA	CASSLSFFGGENTGELFF	TGTGCCAGCAGCTTAAGTTTTTTCGGGGGGGAGAACACCGGGGAGCTGTTTTTT
TRBV25-1	NA	TRBJ2-3	NA	CASSDRVPTDTQYF	TGTGCCAGCAGTGACCGGGTACCCACAGATACGCAGTATTTT
TRBV30	TRBD1	TRBJ2-5	NA	CAWSQDRGLETQYF	TGTGCCTGGAGTCAGGACAGGGGGCTGGAGACCCAGTACTTC
TRBV7-8	TRBD2	TRBJ2-1	NA	CASGGTSPYNEQFF	TGTGCCAGCGGGGGGACTAGCCCATACAATGAGCAGTTCTTC
TRBV5-6	TRBD1	TRBJ2-3	NA	CASSLDAIDRGGDTQYF	TGTGCCAGCAGCTTGGATGCAATCGACAGGGGGGGGGATACGCAGTATTTT
TRBV27	TRBD1	TRBJ1-1	NA	CASSYGQGGSEAFF	TGTGCCAGCAGCTATGGACAGGGCGGTAGTGAAGCTTTCTTT
TRBV5-1	NA	TRBJ1-1	NA	CASSLGDNQNTEAFF	TGCGCCAGCAGCTTGGGGGACAACCAGAACACTGAAGCTTTCTTT
TRBV19	TRBD2	TRBJ2-1	NA	CASSVRAGKYNEQFF	TGTGCCAGTAGTGTACGAGCGGGAAAATACAATGAGCAGTTCTTC
TRBV27	TRBD2	TRBJ2-2	NA	CASSLHRSSSGNTGELFF	TGTGCCAGCAGCCTACACCGCTCTTCTAGCGGTAACACCGGGGAGCTGTTTTTT
TRBV30	TRBD1	TRBJ2-7	few	CAWSAQGLGEQYF	TGTGCCTGGAGCGCACAGGGGTTGGGCGAGCAGTACTTC
TRBV30	NA	TRBJ2-1	NA	CAWSRDSWNEQFF	TGTGCCTGGAGCCGGGACTCCTGGAATGAGCAGTTCTTC
TRBV5-1	NA	TRBJ1-4	few	CASSLDSTAEKLFF	TGCGCCAGCAGCTTGGACAGTACCGCCGAAAAACTGTTTTTT
TRBV2	NA	TRBJ1-5	NA	CASRADSRSNQPQHF	TGTGCCAGCAGAGCCGACAGTCGTAGCAATCAGCCCCAGCATTTT
TRBV7-2	TRBD1	TRBJ2-1	once	CASSLPGGVTEQFF	TGTGCCAGCAGCTTACCAGGGGGCGTCACTGAGCAGTTCTTC
TRBV2	NA	TRBJ2-5	NA	CASRLNQETQYF	TGTGCCAGCAGACTAAACCAAGAGACCCAGTACTTC
TRBV7-9	NA	TRBJ2-2	NA	CASSALGSGIAGELFF	TGTGCCAGCTCCGCTTTAGGGAGTGGTATAGCCGGGGAGCTGTTTTTT
TRBV2	NA	TRBJ2-6	few	CASTWGSRNSGANVLTF	TGTGCCAGCACCTGGGGCAGCCGAAACTCTGGGGCCAACGTCCTGACTTTC
TRBV7-3	NA	TRBJ2-5	NA	CASSLGGAGLGVETQYF	TGTGCCAGCAGCTTAGGGGGGGCCGGACTAGGGGTGGAGACCCAGTACTTC
TRBV2	NA	TRBJ1-2	NA	CASSEAYNYGYTF	TGTGCCAGCAGTGAAGCCTATAACTATGGCTACACCTTC
TRBV7-9	NA	TRBJ1-1	NA	CASSSRQNTEAFF	TGTGCCAGCAGCTCCAGACAGAACACTGAAGCTTTCTTT
TRBV4-2	NA	TRBJ2-5	NA	CASSQDISGWLAVIIAHEQTQYF	TGTGCCAGCAGCCAAGATATTAGTGGGTGGCTAGCTGTGATCATAGCCCATGAGCAGACCCAGTACTTC
TRBV9	TRBD1	TRBJ2-1	NA	CASSAPLGGRDGLDEQFF	TGTGCCAGCAGCGCCCCGTTAGGGGGCAGGGACGGGTTGGATGAGCAGTTCTTC
TRBV7-2	TRBD1	TRBJ1-4	NA	CASSPGSGQGLNEKLFF	TGTGCCAGCAGCCCCGGAAGTGGACAGGGTTTAAATGAAAAACTGTTTTTT
TRBV5-1	NA	TRBJ2-7	NA	CASSVDRYYEQYF	TGCGCCAGCAGCGTGGACAGATACTACGAGCAGTACTTC
TRBV25-1	NA	TRBJ1-1	few	CASSESTGSTEAFF	TGTGCCAGCAGTGAATCCACAGGGAGCACTGAAGCTTTCTTT
TRBV11-3	NA	TRBJ2-7	NA	CASSKRHEQYF	TGTGCCAGCAGTAAGCGACACGAGCAGTACTTC
TRBV4-2	NA	TRBJ1-1	NA	CASSQGGIFGEAFF	TGTGCCAGCAGCCAAGGCGGGATCTTTGGGGAAGCTTTCTTT
TRBV7-9	NA	TRBJ2-3	NA	CSSSIRDLSDTQYF	TGTTCCAGCAGCATCCGGGACTTATCAGATACGCAGTATTTT
TRBV5-1	TRBD1	TRBJ2-7	NA	CASSFDRAPYEQYF	TGCGCCAGCAGCTTTGACAGGGCCCCCTACGAGCAGTACTTC
TRBV19	TRBD1	TRBJ1-5	NA	CASSKRDSNSNQPQHF	TGTGCCAGTAGTAAACGGGACAGCAATAGCAATCAGCCCCAGCATTTT
TRBV6-1	NA	TRBJ1-1	NA	CASSLTGNTEAFF	TGTGCCAGCAGTCTCACTGGTAACACTGAAGCTTTCTTT
TRBV5-6	TRBD1	TRBJ2-7	NA	CASSPGTGADEQYF	TGTGCCAGCAGCCCCGGGACAGGGGCTGACGAGCAGTACTTC
TRBV29-1	TRBD1	TRBJ1-1	NA	CSVGPRASGGTEAFF	TGCAGCGTTGGGCCGAGGGCATCAGGGGGCACTGAAGCTTTCTTT
TRBV7-9	TRBD1	TRBJ1-4	NA	CASSDTPGQGGEKLFF	TGTGCCAGCAGCGACACACCGGGACAGGGAGGTGAAAAACTGTTTTTT
TRBV4-3	NA	TRBJ1-1	NA	CASSHSGFRVPAGDTEAFF	TGCGCCAGCAGCCATTCAGGTTTTCGGGTTCCTGCGGGGGACACTGAAGCTTTCTTT
TRBV2	NA	TRBJ2-3	NA	CASIGTQSTDTQYF	TGTGCCAGCATAGGGACTCAAAGCACAGATACGCAGTATTTT
TRBV28	TRBD1	TRBJ1-5	NA	CASSPLSLGTGLAQPQHF	TGTGCCAGCAGTCCGCTCTCCTTGGGGACAGGGTTAGCTCAGCCCCAGCATTTT
TRBV4-3	TRBD1	TRBJ1-1	NA	CASSQEHGQVNTEAFF	TGCGCCAGCAGCCAAGAACATGGACAGGTGAACACTGAAGCTTTCTTT
TRBV5-6	TRBD1	TRBJ1-5	few	CASSQGQGGNQPQHF	TGTGCCAGCAGCCAGGGACAGGGGGGCAATCAGCCCCAGCATTTT
TRBV19	NA	TRBJ2-3	NA	CASSVTGTDTQYF	TGTGCCAGTAGTGTGACAGGCACAGATACGCAGTATTTT
TRBV7-3	NA	TRBJ2-5	NA	CASSLSVGETQYF	TGTGCCAGCAGCTTAAGCGTCGGGGAGACCCAGTACTTC
TRBV5-8	TRBD1	TRBJ2-1	NA	CASSLWGQGIYNEQFF	TGTGCCAGCAGCTTGTGGGGACAGGGAATCTACAATGAGCAGTTCTTC
TRBV4-3	NA	TRBJ1-2	NA	CASSQERAGVGYGYTF	TGCGCCAGCAGCCAAGAGAGAGCGGGGGTCGGGTATGGCTACACCTTC
TRBV9	NA	TRBJ2-7	NA	CASSVSSGQAYEQYF	TGTGCCAGCAGCGTCTCCTCCGGACAAGCCTACGAGCAGTACTTC
TRBV6-5	NA	TRBJ2-1	NA	CATRGSYNEQFF	TGTGCCACCCGGGGGTCCTACAATGAGCAGTTCTTC